This T cell receptor beta chain stems from a study of blood T cell repertoires in COVID-19. On the study more broadly: Researchers got acute and convalescent COVID-19 samples from the United States, Italy and Spain. T cells, B-cell-depleted T cells, or PBMCs provided the cDNA or gDNA that served as material.

In germline, CDR1 is DFQATT, CDR2 SNEGSKA (reference sequence). This CDR3 has 16 amino acids. Trimming at V came to 3 bases and at J to 2 bases, leaving 9 bases not matched to a gene. This clone was seen only a few times. Profiled with immunoSEQ multiplex PCR; TCRdb holds only in-frame clones, not every one. The sample records fewer than 400,000 clones, approximately 81% being singletons. Sequencing input: peripheral blood. V and J are TRBV20-1 and TRBJ2-3, with 9 positions matching TRBD2. This sequence originates from a woman between 18 and 29 years old with acute or convalescent COVID-19. CDR3 loop: CSASALAGPSTDTQYF. The CDR3 region has the DNA TGCAGTGCTAGTGCCCTAGCGGGACCCTCCACAGATACGCAGTATTTT.